This T cell receptor beta chain originates from a study of T cells in Graves' hyperthyroidism and ophthalmopathy. It was RNA transcripts that yielded the amplified TCR beta CDR3 regions. A set of HTBI primers served as the primers for a first-round RT-PCR of the TCR CDR3. TCRdb processed the multiplex PCR reads anew with MiXCR; each CDR3 protein has one entry. The sample contains 530,000 or so distinct CDR3 sequences, more than 45% of which appear only once. Per the germline V gene, CDR1 is DFQATT and CDR2 is SNEGSKA (reference sequence). J gave up 5 bases and V 2 bases, and 11 bases lay outside the gene matches. The CDR3 contains 16 residues.

What was sequenced was peripheral blood or thyroid tissue (not recorded which). The source is a woman aged 18-35 years with Graves' hyperthyroidism. The gene calls are TRBV20-1 and TRBJ2-2, with 7 bases fitting TRBD1. The CDR3 nucleotides read TGCAGTGCTAGATCCCAGGAAGGGGGCAGAACCGGGGAGCTGTTTTTT. Translation gives CSARSQEGGRTGELFF.